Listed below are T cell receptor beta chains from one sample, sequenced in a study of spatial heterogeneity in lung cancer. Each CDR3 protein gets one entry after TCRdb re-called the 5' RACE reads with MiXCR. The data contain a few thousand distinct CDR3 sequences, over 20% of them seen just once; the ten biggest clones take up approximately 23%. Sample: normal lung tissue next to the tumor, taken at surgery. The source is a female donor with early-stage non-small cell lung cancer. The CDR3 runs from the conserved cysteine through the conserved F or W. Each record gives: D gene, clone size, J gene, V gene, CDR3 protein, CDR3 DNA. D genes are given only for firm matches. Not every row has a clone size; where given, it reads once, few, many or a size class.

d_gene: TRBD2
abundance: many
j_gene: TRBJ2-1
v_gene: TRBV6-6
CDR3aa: CATNLAGVVYNEQFF
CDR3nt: TGTGCCACCAACTTAGCGGGAGTGGTGTACAATGAGCAGTTCTTC

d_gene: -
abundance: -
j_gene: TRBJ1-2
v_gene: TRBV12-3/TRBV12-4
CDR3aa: CASSLNRNYGYTF
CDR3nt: TGTGCCAGCAGTTTAAACAGGAACTATGGCTACACCTTC

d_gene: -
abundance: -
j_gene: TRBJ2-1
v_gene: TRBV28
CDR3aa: CAGSSRPEQFF
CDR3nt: TGTGCCGGCAGTTCTCGTCCGGAGCAGTTCTTC

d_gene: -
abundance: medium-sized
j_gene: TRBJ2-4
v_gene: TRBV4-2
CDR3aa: CASSQVGRDLEDIQYF
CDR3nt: TGTGCCAGCAGCCAAGTAGGCAGGGACTTAGAGGACATTCAGTACTTC

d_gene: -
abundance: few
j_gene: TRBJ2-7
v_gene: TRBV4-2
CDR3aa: CASSQPSGYEQYF
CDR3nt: TGTGCCAGCAGCCAGCCCTCAGGATACGAGCAGTACTTC

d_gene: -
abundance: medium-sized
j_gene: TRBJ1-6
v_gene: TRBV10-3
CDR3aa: CAISEEQYNSPLHF
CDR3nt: TGTGCCATCAGTGAAGAACAGTATAATTCACCCCTCCACTTT

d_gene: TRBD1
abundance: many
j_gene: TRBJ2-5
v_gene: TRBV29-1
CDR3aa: CSVSVTGVGETQYF
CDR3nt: TGCAGCGTCTCTGTGACAGGGGTTGGGGAGACCCAGTACTTC

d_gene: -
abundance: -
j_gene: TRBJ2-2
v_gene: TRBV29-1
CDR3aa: CSVTAGQPNTGELFF
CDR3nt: TGCAGCGTCACTGCCGGACAGCCGAACACCGGGGAGCTGTTTTTT

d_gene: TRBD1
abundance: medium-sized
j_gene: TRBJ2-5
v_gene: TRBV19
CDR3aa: CASRPGTGGQTQYF
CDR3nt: TGTGCCAGTAGACCGGGGACAGGGGGTCAGACCCAGTACTTC

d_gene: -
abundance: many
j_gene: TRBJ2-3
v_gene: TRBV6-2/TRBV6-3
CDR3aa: CASSSLWDTQYF
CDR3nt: TGTGCCAGCAGTTCCTTGTGGGATACGCAGTATTTT

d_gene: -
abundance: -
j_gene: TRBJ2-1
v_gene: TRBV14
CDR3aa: CASSQDRVVQFF
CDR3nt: TGTGCCAGCAGCCAAGACAGGGTGGTGCAGTTCTTC

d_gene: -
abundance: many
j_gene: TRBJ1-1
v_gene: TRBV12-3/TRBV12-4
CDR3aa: CASSLGGGNTEAFF
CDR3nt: TGTGCCAGCAGTTTAGGAGGGGGGAACACTGAAGCTTTCTTT

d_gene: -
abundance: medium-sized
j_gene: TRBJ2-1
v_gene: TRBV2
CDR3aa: CASSEAGWDNEQFF
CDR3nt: TGTGCCAGCAGTGAAGCGGGTTGGGACAATGAGCAGTTCTTC

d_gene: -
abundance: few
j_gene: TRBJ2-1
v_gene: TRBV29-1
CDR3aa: CSVSSLVGLSSYNEQFF
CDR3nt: TGCAGCGTCAGCTCCCTCGTGGGACTTAGCTCCTACAATGAGCAGTTCTTC

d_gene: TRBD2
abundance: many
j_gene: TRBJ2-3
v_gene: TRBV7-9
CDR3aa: CASSDGTSGYTDTQYF
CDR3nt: TGTGCCAGCAGCGACGGGACTAGCGGCTACACAGATACGCAGTATTTT

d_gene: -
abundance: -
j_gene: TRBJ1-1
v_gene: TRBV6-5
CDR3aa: CASSYSETSNTEAFF
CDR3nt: TGTGCCAGCAGTTACTCGGAGACCTCGAACACCGAAGCTTTCTTT

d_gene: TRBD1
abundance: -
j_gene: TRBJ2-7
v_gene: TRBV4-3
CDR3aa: CASSQIQGTTYEQYF
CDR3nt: TGCGCCAGCAGCCAGATACAGGGGACAACCTACGAGCAGTACTTC

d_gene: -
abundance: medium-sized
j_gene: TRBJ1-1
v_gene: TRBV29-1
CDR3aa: CSARRGGMNTEAFF
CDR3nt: TGCAGCGCGCGGAGGGGGGGCATGAACACTGAAGCTTTCTTT

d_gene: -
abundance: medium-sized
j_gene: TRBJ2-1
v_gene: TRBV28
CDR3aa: CASTPDRSSYNEQFF
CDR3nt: TGTGCCAGCACACCAGACAGGAGCTCCTACAATGAGCAGTTCTTC

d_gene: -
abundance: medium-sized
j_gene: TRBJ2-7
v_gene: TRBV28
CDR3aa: CASSLFGTNSYEQYF
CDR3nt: TGTGCCAGCAGTTTATTCGGGACCAATTCCTACGAGCAGTACTTC

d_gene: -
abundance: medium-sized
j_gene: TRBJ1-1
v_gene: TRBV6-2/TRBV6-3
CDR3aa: CASRWGANTEAFF
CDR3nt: TGTGCCAGCAGATGGGGGGCGAACACTGAAGCTTTCTTT

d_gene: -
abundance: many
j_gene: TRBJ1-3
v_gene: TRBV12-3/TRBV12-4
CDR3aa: CASRSRDTISGNTIYF
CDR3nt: TGTGCCAGCAGATCCCGGGACACGATCTCTGGAAACACCATATATTTT

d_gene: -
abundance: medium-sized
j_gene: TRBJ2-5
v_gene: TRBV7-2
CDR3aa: CASSFSGAGGTQYF
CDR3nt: TGTGCCAGCAGCTTTTCCGGGGCCGGAGGGACCCAGTACTTC

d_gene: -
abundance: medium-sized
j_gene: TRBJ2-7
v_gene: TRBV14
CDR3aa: CASSPRRNHYEQYF
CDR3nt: TGTGCCAGCAGCCCTCGACGGAACCACTACGAGCAGTACTTC

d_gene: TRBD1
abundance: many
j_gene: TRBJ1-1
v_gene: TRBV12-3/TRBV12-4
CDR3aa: CASSTGVYTEAFF
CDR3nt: TGTGCCAGCAGCACAGGGGTGTACACTGAAGCTTTCTTT